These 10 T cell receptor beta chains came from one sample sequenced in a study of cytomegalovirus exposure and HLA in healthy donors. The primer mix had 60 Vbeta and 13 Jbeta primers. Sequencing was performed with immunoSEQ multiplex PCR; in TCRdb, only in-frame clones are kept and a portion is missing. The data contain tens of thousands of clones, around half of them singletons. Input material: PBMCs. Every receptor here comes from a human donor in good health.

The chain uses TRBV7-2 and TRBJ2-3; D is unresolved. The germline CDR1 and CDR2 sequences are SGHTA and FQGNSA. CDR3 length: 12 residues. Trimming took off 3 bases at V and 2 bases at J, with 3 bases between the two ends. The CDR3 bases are TGTGCCAGCAGCTTCGTCACAGATACGCAGTATTTT. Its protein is CASSFVTDTQYF.

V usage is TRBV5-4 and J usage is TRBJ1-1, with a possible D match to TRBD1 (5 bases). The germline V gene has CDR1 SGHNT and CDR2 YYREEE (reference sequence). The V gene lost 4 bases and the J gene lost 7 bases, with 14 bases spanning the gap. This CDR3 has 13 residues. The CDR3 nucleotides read TGTGCCAGCAGCCCCAGCAGGGATAATGAAGCTTTCTTT. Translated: CASSPSRDNEAFF.

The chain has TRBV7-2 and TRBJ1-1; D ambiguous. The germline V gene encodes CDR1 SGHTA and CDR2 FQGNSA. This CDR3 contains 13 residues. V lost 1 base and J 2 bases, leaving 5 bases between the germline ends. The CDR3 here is CASSLDSNTEAFF. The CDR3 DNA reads TGTGCCAGCAGCTTAGACAGTAACACTGAAGCTTTCTTT.

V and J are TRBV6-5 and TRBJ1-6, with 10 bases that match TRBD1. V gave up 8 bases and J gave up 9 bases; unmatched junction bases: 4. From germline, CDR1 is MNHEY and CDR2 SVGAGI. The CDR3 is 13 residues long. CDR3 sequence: CASGTGEVSPLHF. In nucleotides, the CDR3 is TGTGCCAGCGGGACAGGGGAGGTTTCACCCCTCCACTTT.

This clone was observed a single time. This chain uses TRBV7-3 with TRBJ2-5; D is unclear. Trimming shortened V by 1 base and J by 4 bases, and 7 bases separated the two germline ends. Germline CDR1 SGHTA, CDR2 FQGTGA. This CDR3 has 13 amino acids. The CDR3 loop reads CASSLISGETQYF. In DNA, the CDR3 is TGTGCCAGCAGCTTAATTTCCGGAGAGACCCAGTACTTC.

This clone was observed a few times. The CDR3 nucleotides read TGTGCCAGCACCTGGGACAGGGGGCATTTTAGCACTGAAGCTTTCTTT. It specifies CASTWDRGHFSTEAFF. The V and J genes are TRBV25-1 and TRBJ1-1; 12 bases map to TRBD1. Germline CDR1 and CDR2: MGHDK and SYGVNS. The CDR3 length is 16 residues. V dropped 7 bases and J dropped 4; count of bases not matched to a gene: 10.

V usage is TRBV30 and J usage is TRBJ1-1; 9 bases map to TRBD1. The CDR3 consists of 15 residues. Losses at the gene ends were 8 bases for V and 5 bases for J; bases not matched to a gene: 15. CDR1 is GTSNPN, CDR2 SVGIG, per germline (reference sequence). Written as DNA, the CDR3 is TGTGCCCTAAAATCCGGGACAGGGTATTGGACTGAAGCTTTCTTT. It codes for CALKSGTGYWTEAFF.

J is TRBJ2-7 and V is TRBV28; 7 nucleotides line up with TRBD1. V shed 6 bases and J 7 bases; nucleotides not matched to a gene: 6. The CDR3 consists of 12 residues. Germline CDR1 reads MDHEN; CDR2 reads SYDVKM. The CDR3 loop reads CASSSLQGEQYF. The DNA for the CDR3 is TGTGCCAGCAGCAGCCTACAGGGGGAGCAGTACTTC. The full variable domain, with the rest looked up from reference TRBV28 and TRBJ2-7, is DVKVTQSSRYLVKRTGEKVFLECVQDMDHENMFWYRQDPGLGLRLIYFSYDVKMKEKGDIPEGYSVSREKKERFSLILESASTNQTSMYLCASSSLQGEQYFGPGTRLTVT.

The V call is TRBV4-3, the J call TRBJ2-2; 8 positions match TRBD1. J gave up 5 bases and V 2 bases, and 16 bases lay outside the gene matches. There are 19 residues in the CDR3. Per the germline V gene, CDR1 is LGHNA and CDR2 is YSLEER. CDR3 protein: CASSQRFLYRQGSTGELFF. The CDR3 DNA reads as TGCGCCAGCAGCCAAAGGTTTTTGTATCGACAGGGGAGTACCGGGGAGCTGTTTTTT.

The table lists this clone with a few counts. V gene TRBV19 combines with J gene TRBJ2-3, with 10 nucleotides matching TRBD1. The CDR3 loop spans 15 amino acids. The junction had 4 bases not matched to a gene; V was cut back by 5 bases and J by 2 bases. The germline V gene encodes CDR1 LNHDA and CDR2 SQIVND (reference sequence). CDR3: CASSQDRGPTDTQYF. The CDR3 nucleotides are TGTGCCAGTAGTCAAGACAGGGGGCCCACAGATACGCAGTATTTT.